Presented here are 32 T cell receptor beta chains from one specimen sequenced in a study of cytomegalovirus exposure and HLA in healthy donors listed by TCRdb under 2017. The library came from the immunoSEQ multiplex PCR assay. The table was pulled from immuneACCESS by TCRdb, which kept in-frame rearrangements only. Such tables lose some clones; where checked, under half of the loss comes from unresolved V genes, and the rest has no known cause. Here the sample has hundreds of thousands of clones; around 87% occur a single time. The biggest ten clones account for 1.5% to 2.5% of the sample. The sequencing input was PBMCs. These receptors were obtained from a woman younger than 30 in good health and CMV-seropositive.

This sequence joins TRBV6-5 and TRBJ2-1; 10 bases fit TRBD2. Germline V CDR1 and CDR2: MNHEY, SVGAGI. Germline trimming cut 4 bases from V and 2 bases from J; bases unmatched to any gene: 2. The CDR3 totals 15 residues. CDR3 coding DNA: TGTGCCAGCAGTTTGACTAGCGGGCCCTACAATGAGCAGTTCTTC. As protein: CASSLTSGPYNEQFF.

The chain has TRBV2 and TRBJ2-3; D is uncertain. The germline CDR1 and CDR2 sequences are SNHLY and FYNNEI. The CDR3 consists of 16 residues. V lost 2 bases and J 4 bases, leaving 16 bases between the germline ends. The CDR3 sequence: CASSESRVSMSDTQYF. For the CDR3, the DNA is TGTGCCAGCAGTGAAAGTCGGGTCAGTATGTCAGATACGCAGTATTTT.

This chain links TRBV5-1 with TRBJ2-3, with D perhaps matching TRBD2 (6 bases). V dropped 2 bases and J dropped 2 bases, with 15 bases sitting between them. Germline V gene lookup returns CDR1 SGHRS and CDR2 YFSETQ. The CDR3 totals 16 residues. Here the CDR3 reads CASSFSMGTLTDTQYF. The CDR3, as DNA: TGCGCCAGCAGCTTTAGCATGGGGACTCTCACAGATACGCAGTATTTT. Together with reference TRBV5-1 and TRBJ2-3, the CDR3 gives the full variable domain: KAGVTQTPRYLIKTRGQQVTLSCSPISGHRSVSWYQQTPGQGLQFLFEYFSETQRNKGNFPGRFSGRQFSNSRSEMNVSTLELGDSALYLCASSFSMGTLTDTQYFGPGTRLTVL.

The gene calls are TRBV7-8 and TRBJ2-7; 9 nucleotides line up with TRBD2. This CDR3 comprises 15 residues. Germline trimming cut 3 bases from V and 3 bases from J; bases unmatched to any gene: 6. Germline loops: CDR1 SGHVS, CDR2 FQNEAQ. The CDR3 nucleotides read TGTGCCAGCAGCTTCTTGGGACTAGCTAACTACGAGCAGTACTTC. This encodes CASSFLGLANYEQYF.

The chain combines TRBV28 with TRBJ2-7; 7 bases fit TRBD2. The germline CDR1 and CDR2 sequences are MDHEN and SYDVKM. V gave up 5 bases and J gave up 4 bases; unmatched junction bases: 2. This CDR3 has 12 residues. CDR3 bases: TGTGCCAGCAGTCAGGGACTATACGAGCAGTACTTC. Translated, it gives CASSQGLYEQYF.

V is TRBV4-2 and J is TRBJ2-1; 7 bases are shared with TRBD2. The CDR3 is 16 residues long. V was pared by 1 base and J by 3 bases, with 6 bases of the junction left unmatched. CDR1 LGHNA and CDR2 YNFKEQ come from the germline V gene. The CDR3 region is CASSQAAGDFYNEQFF. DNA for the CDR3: TGTGCCAGCAGCCAAGCCGCGGGAGATTTCTACAATGAGCAGTTCTTC.

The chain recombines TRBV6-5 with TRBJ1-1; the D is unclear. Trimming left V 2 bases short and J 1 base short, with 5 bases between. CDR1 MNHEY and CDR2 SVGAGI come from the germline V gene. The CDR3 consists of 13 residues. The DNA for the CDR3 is TGTGCCAGCAGTTACCAGGAGAACACTGAAGCTTTCTTT. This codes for CASSYQENTEAFF.

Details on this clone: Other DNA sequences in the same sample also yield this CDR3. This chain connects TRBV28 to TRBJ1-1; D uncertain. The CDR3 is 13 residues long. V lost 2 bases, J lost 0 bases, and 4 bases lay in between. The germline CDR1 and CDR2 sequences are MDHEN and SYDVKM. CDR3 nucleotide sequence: TGTGCCAGCAGTTTAACGGTGAACACTGAAGCTTTCTTT. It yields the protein CASSLTVNTEAFF.

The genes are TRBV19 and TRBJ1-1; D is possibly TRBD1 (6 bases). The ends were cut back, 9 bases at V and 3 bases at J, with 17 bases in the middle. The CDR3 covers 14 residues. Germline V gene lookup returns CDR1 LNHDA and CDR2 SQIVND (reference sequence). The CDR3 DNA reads TGTGCCAGCCTAGGGGGGGCCGCGGACACTGAAGCTTTCTTT. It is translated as CASLGGAADTEAFF.

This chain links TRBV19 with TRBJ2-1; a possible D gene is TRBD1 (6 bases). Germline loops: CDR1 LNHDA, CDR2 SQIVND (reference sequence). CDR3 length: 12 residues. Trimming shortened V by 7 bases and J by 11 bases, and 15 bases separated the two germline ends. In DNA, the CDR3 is TGTGCCAGTACCATGGACAGACACCAGCAGTTCTTC. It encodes CASTMDRHQQFF.

The CDR3 spells CASSLVQTSGQETQYF. The CDR3 region has the DNA TGTGCCAGCAGCTTGGTTCAGACTAGCGGCCAAGAGACCCAGTACTTC. The chain couples TRBV5-4 to TRBJ2-5, with 9 bases identical to TRBD2. The CDR3 loop spans 16 amino acids. Losses at the gene ends were 0 bases for V and 1 base for J; bases not matched to a gene: 4. Germline V lookup: CDR1 SGHNT, CDR2 YYREEE (reference sequence).

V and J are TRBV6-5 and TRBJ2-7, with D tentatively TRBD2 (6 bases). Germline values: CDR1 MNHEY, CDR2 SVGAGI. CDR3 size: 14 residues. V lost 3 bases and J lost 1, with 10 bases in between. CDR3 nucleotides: TGTGCCAGCAGTTATCAGGGAGGATCCTACGAGCAGTACTTC. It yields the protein CASSYQGGSYEQYF.

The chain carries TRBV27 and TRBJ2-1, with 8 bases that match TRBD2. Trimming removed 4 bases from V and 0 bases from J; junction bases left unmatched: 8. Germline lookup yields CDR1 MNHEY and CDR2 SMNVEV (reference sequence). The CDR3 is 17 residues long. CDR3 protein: CASSSTTSAHSYNEQFF. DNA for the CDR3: TGTGCCAGCAGTTCTACGACTAGCGCCCACTCCTACAATGAGCAGTTCTTC.

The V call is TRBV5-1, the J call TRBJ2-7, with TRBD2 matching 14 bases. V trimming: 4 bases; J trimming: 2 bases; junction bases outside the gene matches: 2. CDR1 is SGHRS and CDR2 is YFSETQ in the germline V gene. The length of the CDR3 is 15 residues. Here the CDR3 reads CASSQGLAGAYEQYF. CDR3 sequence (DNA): TGCGCCAGCAGCCAGGGACTAGCGGGGGCCTACGAGCAGTACTTC.

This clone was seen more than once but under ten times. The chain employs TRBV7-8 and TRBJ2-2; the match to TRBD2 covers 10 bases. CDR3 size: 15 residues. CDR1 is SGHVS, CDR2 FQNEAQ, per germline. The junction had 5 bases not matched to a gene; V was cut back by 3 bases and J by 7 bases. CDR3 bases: TGTGCCAGCAGCTTGGGGAGCGGGAGGGACGGGGAGCTGTTTTTT. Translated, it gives CASSLGSGRDGELFF.

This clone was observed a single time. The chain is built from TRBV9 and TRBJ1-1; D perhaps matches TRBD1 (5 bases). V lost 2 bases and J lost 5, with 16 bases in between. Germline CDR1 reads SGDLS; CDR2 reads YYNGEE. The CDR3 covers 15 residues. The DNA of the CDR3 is TGTGCCAGCAGCGTCTCCGGGACCCTAGCGACTGAAGCTTTCTTT. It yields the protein CASSVSGTLATEAFF.

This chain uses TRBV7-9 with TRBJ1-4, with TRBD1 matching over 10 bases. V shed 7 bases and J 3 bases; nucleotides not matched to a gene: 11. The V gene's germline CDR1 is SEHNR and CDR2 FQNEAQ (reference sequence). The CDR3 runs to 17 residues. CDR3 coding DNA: TGTGCCAGCAACAACCGGGACAGGGGATCTGCTAATGAAAAACTGTTTTTT. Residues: CASNNRDRGSANEKLFF.

As DNA, the CDR3 is TGCGCCAGCAGCCAAGTCCCCCCAGGGGATGGCTACACCTTC. This translates into CASSQVPPGDGYTF. This rearrangement joins TRBV4-1 to TRBJ1-2; the D gene is possibly TRBD1 (6 bases). The CDR3 has 14 residues. V was clipped by 1 base and J by 6 bases, with 12 bases between them. The germline V gene encodes CDR1 MGHRA and CDR2 YSYEKL.

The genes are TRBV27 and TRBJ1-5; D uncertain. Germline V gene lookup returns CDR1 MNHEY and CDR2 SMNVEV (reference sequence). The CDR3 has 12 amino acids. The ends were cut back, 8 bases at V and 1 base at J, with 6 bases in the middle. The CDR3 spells CASSVSNQPQHF. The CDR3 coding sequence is TGTGCCAGCTCGGTGAGCAATCAGCCCCAGCATTTT.

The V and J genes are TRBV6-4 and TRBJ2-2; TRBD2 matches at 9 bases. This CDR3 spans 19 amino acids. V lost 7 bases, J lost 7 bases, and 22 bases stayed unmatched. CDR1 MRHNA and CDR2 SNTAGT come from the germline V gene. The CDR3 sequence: CASIAPWGPGTSYGGELFF. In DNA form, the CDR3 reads TGTGCCAGCATTGCCCCTTGGGGTCCCGGGACTAGCTACGGCGGGGAGCTGTTTTTT.

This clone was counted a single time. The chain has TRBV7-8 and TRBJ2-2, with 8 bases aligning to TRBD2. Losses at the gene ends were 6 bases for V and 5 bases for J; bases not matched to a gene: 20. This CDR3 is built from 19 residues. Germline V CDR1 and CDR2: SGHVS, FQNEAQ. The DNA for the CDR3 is TGTGCCAGCAGGTTAAGGTGGCTAGCGGGCAAAAGTTTAACCGGGGAGCTGTTTTTT. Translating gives CASRLRWLAGKSLTGELFF.

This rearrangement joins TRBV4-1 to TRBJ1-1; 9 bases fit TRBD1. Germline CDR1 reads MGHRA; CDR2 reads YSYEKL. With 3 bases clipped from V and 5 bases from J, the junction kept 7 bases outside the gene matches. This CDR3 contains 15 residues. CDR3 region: CASSHPTGGGTEAFF. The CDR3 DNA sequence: TGCGCCAGCAGCCACCCGACAGGGGGTGGTACTGAAGCTTTCTTT.

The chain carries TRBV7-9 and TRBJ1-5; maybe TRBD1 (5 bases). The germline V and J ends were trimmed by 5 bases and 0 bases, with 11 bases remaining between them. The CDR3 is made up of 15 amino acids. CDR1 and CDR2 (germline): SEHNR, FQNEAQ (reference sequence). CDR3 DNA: TGTGCCAGCAGCGCCCGGGGGTCTAGCAATCAGCCCCAGCATTTT. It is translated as CASSARGSSNQPQHF. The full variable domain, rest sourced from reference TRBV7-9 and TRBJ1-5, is DTGVSQNPRHKITKRGQNVTFRCDPISEHNRLYWYRQTLGQGPEFLTYFQNEAQLEKSRLLSDRFSAERPKGSFSTLEIQRTEQGDSAMYLCASSARGSSNQPQHFGDGTRLSIL.

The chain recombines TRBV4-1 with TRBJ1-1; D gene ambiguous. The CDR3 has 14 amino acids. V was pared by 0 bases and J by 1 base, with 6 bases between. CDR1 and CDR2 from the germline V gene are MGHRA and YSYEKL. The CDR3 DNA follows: TGCGCCAGCAGCCAAGATCTAACGAACACTGAAGCTTTCTTT. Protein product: CASSQDLTNTEAFF.

The CDR3 bases are TGTGCCAGCAGTGAGGTACTAACTAATGAAAAACTGTTTTTT. It specifies CASSEVLTNEKLFF. The V gene is TRBV2, the J gene TRBJ1-4, with D unresolved. Trimming took off 3 bases at V and 1 base at J, with 6 bases between the two ends. The length of the CDR3 is 14 residues. The V gene's germline CDR1 is SNHLY and CDR2 FYNNEI.

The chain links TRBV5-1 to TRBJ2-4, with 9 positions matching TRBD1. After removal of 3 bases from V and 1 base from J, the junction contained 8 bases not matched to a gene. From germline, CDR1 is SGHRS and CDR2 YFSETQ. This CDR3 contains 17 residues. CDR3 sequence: CASSWPRDREAKNIQYF. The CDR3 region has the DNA TGCGCCAGCAGCTGGCCTAGGGACAGGGAGGCCAAAAACATTCAGTACTTC.

This CDR3 reads CASSRSNSGRAPQFF. The CDR3 DNA follows: TGTGCCAGCAGTCGGTCCAATAGCGGGAGGGCCCCGCAGTTCTTC. The V gene is TRBV6-5, the J gene TRBJ2-1; 11 bases line up with TRBD2. Trimming at V came to 5 bases and at J to 12 bases, leaving 12 bases not matched to a gene. CDR3 length equals 15 residues. Germline V gives CDR1 MNHEY, CDR2 SVGAGI.

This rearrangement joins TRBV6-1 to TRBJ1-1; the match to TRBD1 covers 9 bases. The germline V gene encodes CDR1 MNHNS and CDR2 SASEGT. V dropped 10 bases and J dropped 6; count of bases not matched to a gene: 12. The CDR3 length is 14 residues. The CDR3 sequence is CATRRDRVVAEAFF. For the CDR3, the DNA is TGTGCCACCCGGCGGGACAGGGTAGTTGCTGAAGCTTTCTTT.

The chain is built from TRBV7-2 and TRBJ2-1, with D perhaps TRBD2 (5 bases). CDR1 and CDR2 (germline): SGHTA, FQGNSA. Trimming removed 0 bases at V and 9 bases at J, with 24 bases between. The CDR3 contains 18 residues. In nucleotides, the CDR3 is TGTGCCAGCAGCTTAGCGGCGGAGCGGACCCCCGAGGTGGTTGAGCAGTTCTTC. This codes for CASSLAAERTPEVVEQFF.

The CDR3 reads CASSLGTSEWETQYF. The CDR3 DNA is TGTGCCAGCAGTTTAGGGACATCCGAGTGGGAGACCCAGTACTTC. The chain employs TRBV27 and TRBJ2-5, with D possibly being TRBD1 (6 bases). V lost 2 bases and J lost 5, with 15 bases in between. Germline V gives CDR1 MNHEY, CDR2 SMNVEV (reference sequence). This CDR3 has 15 residues.

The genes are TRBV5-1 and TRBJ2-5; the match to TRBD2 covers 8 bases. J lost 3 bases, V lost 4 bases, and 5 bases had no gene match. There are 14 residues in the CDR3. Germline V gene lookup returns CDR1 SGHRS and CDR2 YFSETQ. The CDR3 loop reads CASSVTSAKETQYF. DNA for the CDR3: TGCGCCAGCAGCGTGACTAGCGCTAAAGAGACCCAGTACTTC.

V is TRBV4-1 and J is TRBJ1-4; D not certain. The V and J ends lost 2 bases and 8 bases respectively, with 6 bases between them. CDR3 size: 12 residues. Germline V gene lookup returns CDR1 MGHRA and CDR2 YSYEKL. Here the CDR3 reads CASSQMREKLFF. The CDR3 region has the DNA TGCGCCAGCAGCCAAATGCGGGAAAAACTGTTTTTT.